These 26 T cell receptor beta chains were sequenced from one sample in a study of cytomegalovirus exposure and HLA in healthy donors. It was with 60 Vbeta and 13 Jbeta primers that the PCR ran. Sequencing used immunoSEQ multiplex PCR; TCRdb keeps in-frame clones, though not all of them. The sample has approximately 100,000 clones, approximately 89% seen once; the top ten hold around 3.9%. Sequenced material: PBMCs. These receptors were collected from a man aged 25-40 years in good health and CMV-seronegative.

This sequence joins TRBV6-5 and TRBJ1-3; TRBD1 agrees at 8 bases. The CDR3 spans 15 residues. Losses at the gene ends were 6 bases for V and 4 bases for J; bases not matched to a gene: 8. Per germline, CDR1 MNHEY and CDR2 SVGAGI. The CDR3 DNA is TGTGCCAGCAGCCGGGACAGGAACTCCGGAAACACCATATATTTT. Protein product: CASSRDRNSGNTIYF.

This chain uses TRBV27 with TRBJ2-7; perhaps TRBD1 as D (6 bases). V gave up 6 bases and J gave up 1 base, with 7 bases separating them. The germline CDR1 and CDR2 sequences are MNHEY and SMNVEV (reference sequence). This CDR3 comprises 12 residues. CDR3 residues: CASRTGSYEQYF. In nucleotides, the CDR3 is TGTGCCAGCAGGACAGGTTCCTACGAGCAGTACTTC.

V usage is TRBV5-6 and J usage is TRBJ2-7, with 14 bases that match TRBD2. This CDR3 spans 15 amino acids. V lost 2 bases, J lost 5 bases, and 3 bases stayed unmatched. The germline V gene has CDR1 SGHDT and CDR2 YYEEEE. CDR3 DNA: TGTGCCAGCAGCTTAGTGGGACTAGCGGGAGACGAGCAGTACTTC. This codes for CASSLVGLAGDEQYF.

The chain recombines TRBV19 with TRBJ1-1; weak D call: TRBD1 (6 bases). There are 14 residues in the CDR3. Per the germline V gene, CDR1 is LNHDA and CDR2 is SQIVND (reference sequence). The V and J ends lost 7 bases and 2 bases respectively, with 14 bases between them. CDR3: CASIRTGSNTEAFF. CDR3 nucleotides: TGTGCCAGTATCAGAACAGGGAGTAACACTGAAGCTTTCTTT.

V gene TRBV4-1 combines with J gene TRBJ2-7; 7 nucleotides align to TRBD1. CDR1 and CDR2 (germline): MGHRA, YSYEKL. The CDR3 runs to 14 residues. J was trimmed by 1 base and V by 4 bases; bases with no gene match: 4. CDR3 bases: TGCGCCAGCAGCCGATGGACAGGTTCCTACGAGCAGTACTTC. Translation gives CASSRWTGSYEQYF.

A note on this clone: Different DNA sequences within this sample yield the same CDR3. The J gene is TRBJ1-5, the V gene TRBV7-9; D unresolved. Trimming cost V 1 base and J 2 bases, with 6 bases left between them. Germline V gene sequence: CDR1 SEHNR, CDR2 FQNEAQ (reference sequence). The CDR3 has 14 residues. CDR3 DNA sequence: TGTGCCAGCAGCTTAGGCCAGGGCAATCAGCCCCAGCATTTT. It yields the protein CASSLGQGNQPQHF.

This clone turned up a few times. The chain recombines TRBV7-9 with TRBJ1-4, with D possibly TRBD1 on 6 matching bases. V lost 4 bases to trimming and J lost 8 bases, with 17 bases between them. The CDR3 consists of 15 residues. Germline CDR1 reads SEHNR; CDR2 reads FQNEAQ (reference sequence). The CDR3 DNA is TGTGCCAGCAGCTCTTTTACAGGGCTTCGCGAAAAACTGTTTTTT. Translated, it gives CASSSFTGLREKLFF.

CDR3 loop: CASSVVPGLGTTGELFF. The CDR3 DNA follows: TGTGCCAGCAGCGTAGTCCCGGGATTGGGTACCACCGGGGAGCTGTTTTTT. The V and J genes are TRBV9 and TRBJ2-2, with a weak D call TRBD2 (5 bases). V lost 0 bases and J lost 4, with 16 bases in between. There are 17 residues in the CDR3. The germline V gene encodes CDR1 SGDLS and CDR2 YYNGEE.

The V call is TRBV9, the J call TRBJ2-5, with D possibly matching TRBD1 (6 bases). The length of the CDR3 is 16 residues. Germline V lookup: CDR1 SGDLS, CDR2 YYNGEE. V lost 0 bases and J 2 bases, leaving 14 bases between the germline ends. CDR3 sequence: CASSVAGARGQETQYF. The CDR3 DNA reads as TGTGCCAGCAGCGTAGCAGGGGCTAGGGGTCAAGAGACCCAGTACTTC.

This rearrangement joins TRBV4-1 to TRBJ1-4, with TRBD1 matching 9 bases. With 3 bases clipped from V and 14 bases from J, the junction kept 13 bases outside the gene matches. Germline CDR1 reads MGHRA; CDR2 reads YSYEKL. The CDR3 sequence is 15 residues long. CDR3 DNA sequence: TGCGCCAGCAGCCACCCGGGACAGGGTAAGGGTGGGCTGTTTTTT. Protein: CASSHPGQGKGGLFF.

The V call is TRBV2, the J call TRBJ1-5, with no clear D. Trimming took off 7 bases at V and 0 bases at J, with 10 bases between the two ends. Germline CDR1 SNHLY, CDR2 FYNNEI. The CDR3 runs to 14 residues. As DNA, the CDR3 is TGTGCCAGCAAGGGAGAAAATAGCAATCAGCCCCAGCATTTT. This translates into CASKGENSNQPQHF.

The chain uses TRBV4-2 and TRBJ2-7; 7 positions match TRBD2. With 0 bases clipped from V and 3 bases from J, the junction kept 5 bases outside the gene matches. The germline CDR1 and CDR2 sequences are LGHNA and YNFKEQ. There are 15 residues in the CDR3. CDR3 amino acids: CASSQDLGTNYEQYF. The DNA for the CDR3 is TGTGCCAGCAGCCAAGATCTGGGGACTAACTACGAGCAGTACTTC.

The CDR3: CASSAGGRGGETQYF. CDR3 sequence (DNA): TGTGCCAGCTCGGCTGGAGGGAGAGGCGGCGAGACCCAGTACTTC. The chain employs TRBV18 and TRBJ2-5; D is possibly TRBD2 (6 bases). The ends were cut back, 6 bases at V and 5 bases at J, with 19 bases in the middle. Germline V gives CDR1 KGHSH, CDR2 LQKENI. The CDR3 spans 15 residues.

V usage is TRBV27 and J usage is TRBJ1-5, with D unclear. V was cut by 3 bases and J by 0 bases, with 15 bases left in between. There are 17 residues in the CDR3. Germline CDR1 MNHEY, CDR2 SMNVEV (reference sequence). This CDR3 reads CASSFGLLVNSNQPQHF. DNA of the CDR3: TGTGCCAGCAGTTTCGGACTCCTAGTGAATAGCAATCAGCCCCAGCATTTT.

This sequence joins TRBV2 and TRBJ2-2, with 10 bases that match TRBD2. CDR3 length equals 15 residues. The ends lost 5 bases at V and 5 bases at J; junction bases unmatched: 5. Germline V gene lookup returns CDR1 SNHLY and CDR2 FYNNEI. The CDR3 reads CASSPWTSGTGELFF. CDR3 coding DNA: TGTGCCAGCAGTCCGTGGACTAGCGGTACCGGGGAGCTGTTTTTT.

This rearrangement joins TRBV7-9 to TRBJ1-1; D is perhaps TRBD1 (5 bases). Trimming pared 3 bases from V and 5 bases from J, leaving 13 bases between. The CDR3 sequence is 14 residues long. The V gene's germline CDR1 is SEHNR and CDR2 FQNEAQ (reference sequence). CDR3 sequence (DNA): TGTGCCAGCAGCTTCGGGGAGGGACGGACTGAAGCTTTCTTT. Translation: CASSFGEGRTEAFF.

This chain uses TRBV19 with TRBJ1-4; tentatively, D is TRBD1 (6 bases). The CDR3 extends over 16 amino acids. CDR1 is LNHDA, CDR2 SQIVND, per germline (reference sequence). V was pared by 2 bases and J by 7 bases, with 17 bases between. CDR3 sequence: CASSIIPAGGREKLFF. The CDR3 bases are TGTGCCAGTAGTATAATACCGGCGGGGGGCCGTGAAAAACTGTTTTTT.

CDR3 amino acids: CATSREVGRGMGEQFF. The CDR3 region has the DNA TGTGCCACCAGCAGAGAGGTTGGGCGGGGGATGGGTGAGCAGTTCTTC. The chain has TRBV15 and TRBJ2-1; 7 bases are a match to TRBD2. This CDR3 spans 16 amino acids. J lost 9 bases, V lost 0 bases, and 11 bases had no gene match. The germline gives CDR1 LNHNV, CDR2 YYDKDF (reference sequence).

This chain connects TRBV5-1 to TRBJ2-2; tentative D call: TRBD2 (6 bases). Germline loops: CDR1 SGHRS, CDR2 YFSETQ. The V end was cut by 0 bases, the J end by 4 bases, with 10 bases between. There are 15 residues in the CDR3. CDR3 DNA: TGCGCCAGCAGCTTGGACCAGGGACTCACCGGGGAGCTGTTTTTT. It translates to CASSLDQGLTGELFF.

V and J are TRBV7-6 and TRBJ2-7; the match to TRBD2 covers 8 bases. The CDR3 runs 17 residues. Germline trimming cut 1 base from V and 1 base from J; bases unmatched to any gene: 9. Germline V gene data show CDR1 as SGHVS and CDR2 as FNYEAQ. This chain's CDR3 is CASSLDTSGTGSYEQYF. The CDR3 DNA reads TGTGCCAGCAGCTTAGATACTAGCGGAACGGGGTCCTACGAGCAGTACTTC.

The chain couples TRBV19 to TRBJ2-7, with 9 bases that match TRBD1. CDR1 and CDR2 (germline): LNHDA, SQIVND (reference sequence). The CDR3 is 15 amino acids. V lost 5 bases, J lost 0 bases, and 5 bases stayed unmatched. For the CDR3, the DNA is TGTGCCAGTAGTTACGGGACAGGGTACTCCTACGAGCAGTACTTC. It encodes CASSYGTGYSYEQYF.

The chain couples TRBV5-1 to TRBJ1-6; 7 bases line up with TRBD1. V lost 5 bases, J lost 6 bases, and 5 bases stayed unmatched. The CDR3 runs to 14 residues. Germline loops: CDR1 SGHRS, CDR2 YFSETQ. The CDR3 spells CASRGDRLNSPLHF. CDR3 coding DNA: TGCGCCAGCAGAGGGGACAGACTTAATTCACCCCTCCACTTT.

The gene calls are TRBV4-1 and TRBJ1-1, with 8 bases matching TRBD1. The germline gives CDR1 MGHRA, CDR2 YSYEKL. Trimming took 5 bases from V and 1 from J; bases not matched to a gene: 6. The CDR3 totals 15 residues. CDR3 DNA sequence: TGCGCCAGCAGCTGGCCGGACAGGGCGAACACTGAAGCTTTCTTT. Protein sequence: CASSWPDRANTEAFF.

The chain carries TRBV7-6 and TRBJ1-2; D might be TRBD1 (5 bases). The length of the CDR3 is 15 residues. Germline V gene sequence: CDR1 SGHVS, CDR2 FNYEAQ. V was pared by 5 bases and J by 7 bases, with 20 bases between. The CDR3 DNA reads TGTGCCAGCAGCCCCGCGGGACGGGGACCTATTGGCTACACCTTC. This gives the protein CASSPAGRGPIGYTF.

V gene TRBV9 combines with J gene TRBJ2-7, with 11 bases lining up with TRBD2. Germline CDR1 is SGDLS and CDR2 is YYNGEE. CDR3 length: 15 amino acids. After removal of 4 bases from V and 1 base from J, the junction contained 4 bases not matched to a gene. The CDR3 reads CASSLGTSGSYEQYF. The CDR3, as DNA: TGTGCCAGCAGCCTCGGGACTAGCGGTTCCTACGAGCAGTACTTC.

The sample holds a few counts of this clone. The chain carries TRBV10-3 and TRBJ1-1; possible D gene TRBD1, 5 bases. The V gene's germline CDR1 is ENHRY and CDR2 SYGVKD. Between the trimmed V and J ends, which lost 3 bases and 4 bases, there was a span of 12 bases. The CDR3 contains 14 residues. In DNA, the CDR3 is TGTGCCATCAGTGACAAGGGGTTGGTCACTGAAGCTTTCTTT. Its translation is CAISDKGLVTEAFF.